This T cell receptor (beta chain) was sequenced in a study of T cells in Graves' hyperthyroidism and ophthalmopathy. The CDR3 has 14 amino acids. Trimming cost V 0 bases and J 7 bases, with 13 bases left between them. Germline V gene lookup returns CDR1 DFQATT and CDR2 SNEGSKA (reference sequence). RNA transcripts yielded amplified TCR beta CDR3 regions. In the first-round RT-PCR of the TCR CDR3, the HTBI primer set was used. MiXCR, applied by TCRdb to the multiplex PCR reads, yields one record per CDR3 protein. The sample lists fewer than 500,000 distinct CDR3 sequences, 13% to 15% seen once, with roughly a fifth in the top ten. This clonotype was seen repeatedly, ten times or more. An approximately 9.4 ml volume of fresh peripheral blood provided the PBMCs.

The chain is built from TRBV20-1 and TRBJ1-5; D is perhaps TRBD1 (5 bases). The TCR sequence derives from a woman in her twenties or thirties with Graves' ophthalmopathy. Source material: blood. CDR3 sequence: CSARDVQGGQPQHF. In DNA, the CDR3 is TGCAGTGCTAGAGACGTGCAGGGTGGGCAGCCCCAGCATTTT.